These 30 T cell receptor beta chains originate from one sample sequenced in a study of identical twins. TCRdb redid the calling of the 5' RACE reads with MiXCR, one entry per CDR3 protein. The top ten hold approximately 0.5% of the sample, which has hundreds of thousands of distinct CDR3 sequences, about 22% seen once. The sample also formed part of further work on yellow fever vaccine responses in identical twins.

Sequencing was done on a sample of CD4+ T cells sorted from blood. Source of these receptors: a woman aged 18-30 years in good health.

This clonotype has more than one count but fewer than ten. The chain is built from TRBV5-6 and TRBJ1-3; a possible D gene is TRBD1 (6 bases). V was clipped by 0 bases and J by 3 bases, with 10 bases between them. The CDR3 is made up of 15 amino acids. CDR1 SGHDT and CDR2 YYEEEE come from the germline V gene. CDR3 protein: CASSLGGPVGNTIYF. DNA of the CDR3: TGTGCCAGCAGCTTGGGGGGGCCGGTTGGAAACACCATATATTTT.

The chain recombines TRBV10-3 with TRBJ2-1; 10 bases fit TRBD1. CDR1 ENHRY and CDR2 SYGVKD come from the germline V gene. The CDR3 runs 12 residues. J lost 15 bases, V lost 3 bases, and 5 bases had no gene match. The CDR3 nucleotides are TGTGCCATCAGTGAAAGGACAGGGGGTGTGTTCTTC. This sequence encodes CAISERTGGVFF.

The CDR3 coding sequence is TGTGCCAGCAGCCAAGGAAGGGCGGGAGGGTCCTACAATGAGCAGTTCTTC. Translated: CASSQGRAGGSYNEQFF. V and J are TRBV3-1 and TRBJ2-1; 9 bases fit TRBD2. Germline assignment: CDR1 LGHDT and CDR2 YNNKEL (reference sequence). CDR3 length equals 17 residues. Losses at the gene ends were 1 base for V and 1 base for J; bases not matched to a gene: 5.

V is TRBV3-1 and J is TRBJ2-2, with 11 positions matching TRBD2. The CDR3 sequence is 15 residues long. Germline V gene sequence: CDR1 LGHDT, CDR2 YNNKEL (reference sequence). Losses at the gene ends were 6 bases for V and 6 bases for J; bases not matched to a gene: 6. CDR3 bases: TGTGCCAGCAGACTAGCGGGAGCTCCGGCCGGGGAGCTGTTTTTT. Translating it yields CASRLAGAPAGELFF. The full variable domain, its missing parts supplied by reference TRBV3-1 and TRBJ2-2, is DTAVSQTPKYLVTQMGNDKSIKCEQNLGHDTMYWYKQDSKKFLKIMFSYNNKELIINETVPNRFSPKSPDKAHLNLHINSLELGDSAVYFCASRLAGAPAGELFFGEGSRLTVL.

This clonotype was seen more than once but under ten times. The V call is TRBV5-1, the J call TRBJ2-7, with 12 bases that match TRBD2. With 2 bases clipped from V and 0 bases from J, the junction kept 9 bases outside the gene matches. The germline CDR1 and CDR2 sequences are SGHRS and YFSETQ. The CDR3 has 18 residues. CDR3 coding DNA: TGCGCCAGCAGCTTCCAGCCTAGCGGGAGGGCGAGCTCCTACGAGCAGTACTTC. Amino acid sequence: CASSFQPSGRASSYEQYF.

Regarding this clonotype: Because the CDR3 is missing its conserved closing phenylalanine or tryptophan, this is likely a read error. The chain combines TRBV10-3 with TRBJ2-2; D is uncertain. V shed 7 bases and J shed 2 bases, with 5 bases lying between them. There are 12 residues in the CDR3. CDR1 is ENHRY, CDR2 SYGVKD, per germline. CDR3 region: CAIKTNTGELFY. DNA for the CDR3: TGTGCCATCAAAACTAACACCGGGGAGCTGTTTTAT.

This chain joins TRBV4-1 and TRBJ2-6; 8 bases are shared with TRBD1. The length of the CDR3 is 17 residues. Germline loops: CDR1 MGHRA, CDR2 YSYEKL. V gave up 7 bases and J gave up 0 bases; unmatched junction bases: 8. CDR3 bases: TGCGCCAGCACGTCGACAGGGGTCCACTCTGGGGCCAACGTCCTGACTTTC. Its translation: CASTSTGVHSGANVLTF.

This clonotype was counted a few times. CDR3: CSARDPSQNSYNEQFF. The CDR3 region has the DNA TGCAGTGCTAGAGACCCGAGCCAGAACTCCTACAATGAGCAGTTCTTC. The genes are TRBV20-1 and TRBJ2-1; D is unresolved. Germline CDR1 DFQATT, CDR2 SNEGSKA (reference sequence). V gave up 0 bases and J gave up 0 bases, with 12 bases separating them. This CDR3 is 16 amino acids long.

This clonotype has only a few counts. This CDR3 reads CASSFTTSGGLRPTDTQYF. The CDR3 nucleotides are TGCGCCAGCAGCTTCACAACTAGCGGGGGCCTACGACCCACAGATACGCAGTATTTT. The J gene is TRBJ2-3, the V gene TRBV5-1; TRBD2 matches 11 bases. The germline V gene has CDR1 SGHRS and CDR2 YFSETQ. V lost 2 bases, J lost 2 bases, and 13 bases stayed unmatched. The CDR3 is made up of 19 amino acids. The full variable domain, rest sourced from reference TRBV5-1 and TRBJ2-3, is KAGVTQTPRYLIKTRGQQVTLSCSPISGHRSVSWYQQTPGQGLQFLFEYFSETQRNKGNFPGRFSGRQFSNSRSEMNVSTLELGDSALYLCASSFTTSGGLRPTDTQYFGPGTRLTVL.

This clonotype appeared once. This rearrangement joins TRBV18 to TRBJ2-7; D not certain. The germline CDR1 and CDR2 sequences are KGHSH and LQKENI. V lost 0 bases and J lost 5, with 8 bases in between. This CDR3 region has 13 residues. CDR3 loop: CASSPPNRDEQYV. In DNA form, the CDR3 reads TGTGCCAGCTCACCACCGAATAGGGACGAGCAGTACGTC.

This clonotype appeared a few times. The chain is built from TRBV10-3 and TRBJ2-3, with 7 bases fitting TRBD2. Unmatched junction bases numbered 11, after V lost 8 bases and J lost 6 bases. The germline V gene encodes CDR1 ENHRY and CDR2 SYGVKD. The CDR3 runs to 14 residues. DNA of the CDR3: TGTGCCATCCAGGCTAGCGGAAACGGGGATACGCAGTATTTT. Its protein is CAIQASGNGDTQYF.

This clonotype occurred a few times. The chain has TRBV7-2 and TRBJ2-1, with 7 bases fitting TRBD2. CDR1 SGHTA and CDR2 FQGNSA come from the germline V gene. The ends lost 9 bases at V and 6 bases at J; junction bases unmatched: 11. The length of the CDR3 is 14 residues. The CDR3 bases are TGTGCCAGAAGGGAGGGACTGGGAGTCAATGAGCAGTTCTTC. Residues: CARREGLGVNEQFF. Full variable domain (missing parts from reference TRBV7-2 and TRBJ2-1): GAGVSQSPSNKVTEKGKDVELRCDPISGHTALYWYRQSLGQGLEFLIYFQGNSAPDKSGLPSDRFSAERTGGSVSTLTIQRTQQEDSAVYLCARREGLGVNEQFFGPGTRLTVL.

The CDR3 nucleotides read TGTGCCAGCAGCTTGACAGGGGTCCCACAAGAGACCCAGTACTTC. It yields the protein CASSLTGVPQETQYF. This chain links TRBV7-7 with TRBJ2-5; the match to TRBD1 covers 8 bases. V lost 3 bases to trimming and J lost 2 bases; unmatched junction nucleotides: 5. The CDR3 has 15 amino acids. From germline, CDR1 is SSHAT and CDR2 FNYEAQ (reference sequence).

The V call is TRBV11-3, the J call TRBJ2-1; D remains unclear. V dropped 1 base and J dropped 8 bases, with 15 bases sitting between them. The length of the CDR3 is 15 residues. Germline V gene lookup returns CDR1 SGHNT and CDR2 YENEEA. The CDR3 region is CASSLVGMSVDEQFF. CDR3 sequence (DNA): TGTGCCAGCAGCTTAGTGGGCATGAGTGTGGATGAGCAGTTCTTC.

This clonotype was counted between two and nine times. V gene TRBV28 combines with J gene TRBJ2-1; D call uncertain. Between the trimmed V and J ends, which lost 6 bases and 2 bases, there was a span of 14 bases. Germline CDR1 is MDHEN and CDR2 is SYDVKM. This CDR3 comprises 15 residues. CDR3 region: CASSPIVNAYNEQFF. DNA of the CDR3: TGTGCCAGCAGCCCGATAGTGAACGCCTACAATGAGCAGTTCTTC. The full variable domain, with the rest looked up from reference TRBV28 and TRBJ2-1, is DVKVTQSSRYLVKRTGEKVFLECVQDMDHENMFWYRQDPGLGLRLIYFSYDVKMKEKGDIPEGYSVSREKKERFSLILESASTNQTSMYLCASSPIVNAYNEQFFGPGTRLTVL.

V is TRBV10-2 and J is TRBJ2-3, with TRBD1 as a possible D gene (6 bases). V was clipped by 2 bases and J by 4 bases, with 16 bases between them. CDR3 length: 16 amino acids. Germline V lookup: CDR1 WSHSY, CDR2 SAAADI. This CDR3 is CASSEGRPQGPDTQYF. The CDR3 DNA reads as TGCGCCAGCAGTGAGGGGAGACCCCAGGGGCCAGATACGCAGTATTTT.

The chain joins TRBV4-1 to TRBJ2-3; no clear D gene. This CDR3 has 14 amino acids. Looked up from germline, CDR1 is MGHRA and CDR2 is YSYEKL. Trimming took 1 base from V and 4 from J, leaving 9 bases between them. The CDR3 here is CASSQGPLADTQYF. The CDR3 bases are TGCGCCAGCAGCCAAGGCCCGCTTGCAGATACGCAGTATTTT.

The CDR3 sequence is CASSSFTDRAATQYF. CDR3 DNA: TGTGCCAGCAGCTCATTTACGGACAGGGCGGCAACGCAGTATTTT. The chain uses TRBV7-2 and TRBJ2-3, with 8 bases fitting TRBD1. V lost 4 bases to trimming and J lost 9 bases; unmatched junction nucleotides: 12. Germline V gene lookup returns CDR1 SGHTA and CDR2 FQGNSA. The length of the CDR3 is 15 residues.

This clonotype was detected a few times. The CDR3 protein is CAISVGPTNTEAFF. DNA for the CDR3: TGTGCCATCAGTGTCGGGCCCACGAACACTGAAGCTTTCTTT. J is TRBJ1-1 and V is TRBV10-3; D unclear. V was cut by 4 bases and J by 1 base, with 10 bases left in between. Germline V gives CDR1 ENHRY, CDR2 SYGVKD. This CDR3 has 14 residues.

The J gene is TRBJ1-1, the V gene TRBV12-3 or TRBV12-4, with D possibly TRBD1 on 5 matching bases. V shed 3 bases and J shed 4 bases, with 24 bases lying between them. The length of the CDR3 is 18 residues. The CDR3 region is CASSLGGWRGELGTEAFF. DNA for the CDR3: TGTGCCAGCAGTTTGGGGGGGTGGAGGGGCGAGCTGGGCACTGAAGCTTTCTTT.

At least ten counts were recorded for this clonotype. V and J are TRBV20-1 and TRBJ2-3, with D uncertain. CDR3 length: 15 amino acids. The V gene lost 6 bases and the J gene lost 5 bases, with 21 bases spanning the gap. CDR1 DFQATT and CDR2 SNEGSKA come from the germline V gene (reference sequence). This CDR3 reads CSAYTWQEYGDTQYF. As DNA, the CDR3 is TGCAGTGCCTATACATGGCAGGAGTACGGAGATACGCAGTATTTT.

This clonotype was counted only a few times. The CDR3 protein is CAISGRTGGAYEQYF. CDR3 bases: TGTGCCATCAGTGGAAGGACAGGGGGCGCCTACGAGCAGTACTTC. The chain has TRBV10-3 and TRBJ2-7, with 11 bases fitting TRBD1. The CDR3 has 15 residues. The J segment lost 2 bases and the V segment lost 4 bases, leaving 4 bases of the junction unmatched. Germline assignment: CDR1 ENHRY and CDR2 SYGVKD.

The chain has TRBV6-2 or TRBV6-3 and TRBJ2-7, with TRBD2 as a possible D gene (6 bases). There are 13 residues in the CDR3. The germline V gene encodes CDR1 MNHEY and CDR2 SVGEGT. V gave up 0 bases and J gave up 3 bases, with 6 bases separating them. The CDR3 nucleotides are TGTGCCAGCAGTTACTCGGGACTCTACGAGCAGTACGTC. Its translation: CASSYSGLYEQYV.

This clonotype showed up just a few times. CDR3 sequence reads: CSARVLTGGLNEQFF. CDR3 bases: TGCAGTGCCCGCGTTCTTACGGGGGGGCTCAATGAGCAGTTCTTC. The J gene is TRBJ2-1, the V gene TRBV20-1; TRBD2 matches at 8 bases. Germline V gene data show CDR1 as DFQATT and CDR2 as SNEGSKA (reference sequence). Losses at the gene ends were 6 bases for V and 6 bases for J; bases not matched to a gene: 13. This CDR3 spans 15 amino acids.

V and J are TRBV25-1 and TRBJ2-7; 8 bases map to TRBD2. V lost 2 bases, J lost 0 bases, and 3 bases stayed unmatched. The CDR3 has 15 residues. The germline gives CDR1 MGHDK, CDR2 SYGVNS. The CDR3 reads CASSEAGTSSYEQYF. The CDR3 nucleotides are TGTGCCAGCAGTGAAGCCGGGACTAGCTCCTACGAGCAGTACTTC.

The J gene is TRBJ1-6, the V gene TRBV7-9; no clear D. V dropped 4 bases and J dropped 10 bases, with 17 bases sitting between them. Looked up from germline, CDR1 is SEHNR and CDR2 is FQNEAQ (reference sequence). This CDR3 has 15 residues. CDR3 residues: CASSSRAPTGSPLHF. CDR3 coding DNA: TGTGCCAGCAGCTCACGTGCCCCCACTGGATCACCCCTCCACTTT.

The DNA of the CDR3 is TGTGCCAGCAGCTTAGGGGTACAGGCGGCGAAGCAGTACTTC. The encoded protein is CASSLGVQAAKQYF. V and J are TRBV7-7 and TRBJ2-7, with D maybe TRBD1 (5 bases). CDR3 length: 14 residues. Trimming removed 1 base from V and 8 bases from J, with 15 bases in between. Germline V gene sequence: CDR1 SSHAT, CDR2 FNYEAQ (reference sequence). The full variable domain, completed using reference TRBV7-7 and TRBJ2-7, is GAGVSQSPRYKVTKRGQDVTLRCDPISSHATLYWYQQALGQGPEFLTYFNYEAQPDKSGLPSDRFSAERPEGSISTLTIQRTEQRDSAMYRCASSLGVQAAKQYFGPGTRLTVT.

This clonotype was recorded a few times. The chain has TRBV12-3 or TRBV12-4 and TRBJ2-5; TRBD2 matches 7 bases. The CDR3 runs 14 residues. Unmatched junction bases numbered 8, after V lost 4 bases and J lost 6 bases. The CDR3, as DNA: TGTGCCAGCAGTTCCAGGACTAGTGGAAAGACCCAGTACTTC. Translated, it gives CASSSRTSGKTQYF.

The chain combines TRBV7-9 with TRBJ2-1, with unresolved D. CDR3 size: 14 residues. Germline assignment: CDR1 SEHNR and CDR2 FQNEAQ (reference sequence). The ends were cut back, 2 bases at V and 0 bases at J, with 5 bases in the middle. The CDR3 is CASSLTHSYNEQFF. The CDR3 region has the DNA TGTGCCAGCAGCTTAACTCACTCCTACAATGAGCAGTTCTTC.

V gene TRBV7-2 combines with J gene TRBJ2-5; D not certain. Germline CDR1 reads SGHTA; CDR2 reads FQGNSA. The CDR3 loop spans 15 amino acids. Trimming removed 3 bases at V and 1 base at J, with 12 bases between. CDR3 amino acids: CASSFDRLVQETQYF. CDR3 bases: TGTGCCAGCAGCTTCGATAGGCTAGTCCAAGAGACCCAGTACTTC.